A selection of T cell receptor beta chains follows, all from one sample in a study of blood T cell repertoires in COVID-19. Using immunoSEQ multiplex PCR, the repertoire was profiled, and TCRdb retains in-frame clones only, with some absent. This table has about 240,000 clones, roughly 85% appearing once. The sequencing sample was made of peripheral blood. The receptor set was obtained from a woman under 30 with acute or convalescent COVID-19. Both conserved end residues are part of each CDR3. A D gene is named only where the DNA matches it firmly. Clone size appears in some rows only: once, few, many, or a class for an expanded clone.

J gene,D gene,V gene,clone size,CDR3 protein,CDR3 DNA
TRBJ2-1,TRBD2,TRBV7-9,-,CASSSLGTSLYNEQFF,TGTGCCAGCAGCTCCCTCGGGACTAGTCTCTACAATGAGCAGTTCTTC
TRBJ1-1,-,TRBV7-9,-,CASSLSDVEAFF,TGTGCCAGCAGCTTGTCAGATGTTGAAGCTTTCTTT
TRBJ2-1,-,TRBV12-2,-,CASQPPGLPYNEQFF,TGTGCAAGTCAACCCCCGGGTCTCCCCTACAATGAGCAGTTCTTC
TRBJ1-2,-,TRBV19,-,CASSTSGSPNYGYTF,TGTGCCAGTAGTACTTCAGGGTCACCTAACTATGGCTACACCTTC
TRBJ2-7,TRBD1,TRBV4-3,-,CASSQFPGEAGQGFYEQYF,TGCGCCAGCAGCCAATTTCCGGGGGAAGCGGGACAGGGCTTTTACGAGCAGTACTTC
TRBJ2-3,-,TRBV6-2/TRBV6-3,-,CASSHGGASAWGTDTQYF,TGTGCCAGCAGCCACGGAGGTGCTAGCGCATGGGGCACAGATACGCAGTATTTT
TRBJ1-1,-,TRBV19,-,CASSTHGGRMNTEAFF,TGTGCCAGTAGTACCCACGGGGGGCGCATGAACACTGAAGCTTTCTTT
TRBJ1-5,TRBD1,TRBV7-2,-,CASSLAVMGTGDSQPQHF,TGTGCCAGCAGCTTAGCAGTTATGGGGACAGGGGATAGTCAGCCCCAGCATTTT
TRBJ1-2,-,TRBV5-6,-,CASSSGRWWGNYGYTF,TGTGCCAGCAGCTCCGGGAGGTGGTGGGGTAACTATGGCTACACCTTC
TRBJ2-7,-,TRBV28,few,CASSLSGKVNEQYF,TGTGCCAGCAGTTTATCGGGGAAGGTCAACGAGCAGTACTTC
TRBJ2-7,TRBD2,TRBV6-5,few,CASRPIAGSAEQYF,TGTGCCAGCAGACCTATAGCGGGATCCGCCGAGCAGTACTTC
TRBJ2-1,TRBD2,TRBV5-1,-,CASSLSLAGVDPRNEQFF,TGCGCCAGCAGCTTATCACTAGCGGGAGTCGATCCCCGGAATGAGCAGTTCTTC
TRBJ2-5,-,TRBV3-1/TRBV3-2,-,CASSQGWATQYF,TGTGCCAGCAGCCAAGGGTGGGCGACCCAGTACTTC
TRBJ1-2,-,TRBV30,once,CAWRLWAGDSGGHGYTF,TGTGCCTGGAGACTGTGGGCGGGAGACTCCGGGGGCCATGGCTACACCTTC
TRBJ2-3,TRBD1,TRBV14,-,CASSQDRGPADTQYF,TGTGCCAGCAGCCAAGATAGGGGGCCTGCAGATACGCAGTATTTT
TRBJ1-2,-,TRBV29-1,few,CSVAGPGDGYTF,TGCAGCGTTGCAGGGCCGGGAGATGGCTACACCTTC
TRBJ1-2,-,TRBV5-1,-,CASSLDRASLYGYTF,TGCGCCAGCAGCTTGGACAGGGCGTCCCTCTATGGCTACACCTTC